What follows are 11 T cell receptor beta chains derived from one specimen sequenced in a study of human T cells and chemical hapten exposure. A single record per CDR3 protein comes from TCRdb applying MiXCR to the 5' RACE reads. Of tens of thousands of distinct CDR3 sequences detected, 6% to 8.5% appear once; the ten largest clones hold approximately 2.1%. The starting material, unfractionated whole blood, was used for total RNA extraction. Receptors originate from a male donor in good health.

This clonotype was picked up many times. The rearrangement joins TRBV4-1 to TRBJ2-7, with TRBD2 matching 10 bases. CDR1 is MGHRA, CDR2 YSYEKL, per germline. This CDR3 has 15 amino acids. The V segment lost 0 bases and the J segment 4 bases; nucleotides outside the gene matches: 3. Here the CDR3 DNA reads TGCGCCAGCAGCCAAGATAAGCGGGAGGGGTACGAGCAGTACTTC. Amino acid sequence: CASSQDKREGYEQYF.

This clonotype was seen ten or more times. This chain links TRBV12-3 or TRBV12-4 with TRBJ2-5; 7 bases fit TRBD2. V dropped 7 bases and J dropped 4; count of bases not matched to a gene: 6. This CDR3 region has 13 residues. The chain's CDR3 is CASTRLAGETQYF. CDR3 DNA: TGTGCCAGCACCAGACTAGCCGGAGAGACCCAGTACTTC.

This rearrangement joins TRBV10-1 to TRBJ1-2, with D perhaps TRBD1 (5 bases). The germline V gene has CDR1 WNHNN and CDR2 SYGVQD (reference sequence). This CDR3 comprises 16 residues. V was pared by 6 bases and J by 8 bases, with 25 bases between. DNA for the CDR3: TGCGCCAGCAGAGGGGCAAAAGGGAGGGGTACGGCCGGCTACACCTTC. Translated: CASRGAKGRGTAGYTF.

This clonotype was recorded a few times. The chain has TRBV7-2 and TRBJ1-4; D not certain. V was cut by 5 bases and J by 6 bases, with 16 bases left in between. The germline V gene has CDR1 SGHTA and CDR2 FQGNSA. The CDR3 covers 15 residues. In DNA, the CDR3 is TGTGCCAGCAGCCTTGTTTGGACCCAGGATGAAAAACTGTTTTTT. Translating it yields CASSLVWTQDEKLFF.

About this clonotype itself: This may arise from a read error, as a much more abundant clone is one base away. The V and J genes are TRBV6-5 and TRBJ1-2; D call uncertain. The germline gives CDR1 MNHEY, CDR2 SVGAGI. There are 16 residues in the CDR3. For the CDR3, the DNA is TGTGCCAGCAGCCAAGCGACCGCCCCACTCGACTATGGCGACACCTTC. This gives the protein CASSQATAPLDYGDTF.

This clonotype showed up just a few times. The rearrangement joins TRBV4-1 to TRBJ2-5; TRBD2 agrees at 8 bases. Trimming cost V 3 bases and J 2 bases; bases outside gene matches: 11. CDR1 is MGHRA and CDR2 is YSYEKL in the germline V gene. The CDR3 length is 17 residues. In DNA form, the CDR3 reads TGCGCCAGCAGCCACCCGAAGAGCGGGAGCGGGCAAGAGACCCAGTACTTC. Translation gives CASSHPKSGSGQETQYF.

The rearrangement links TRBV5-5 to TRBJ2-1, with 13 bases identical to TRBD2. The CDR3 totals 15 residues. CDR1 is SGHKS and CDR2 is YYEKEE in the germline V gene (reference sequence). V dropped 4 bases and J dropped 7; count of bases not matched to a gene: 5. The CDR3 nucleotides read TGTGCCAGCAGCCAAGGACTAGCGGGAGATAATGAGCAGTTCTTC. Translated: CASSQGLAGDNEQFF. The whole variable domain, filled in from reference TRBV5-5 and TRBJ2-1, reads DAGVTQSPTHLIKTRGQQVTLRCSPISGHKSVSWYQQVLGQGPQFIFQYYEKEERGRGNFPDRFSARQFPNYSSELNVNALLLGDSALYLCASSQGLAGDNEQFFGPGTRLTVL.

This clonotype was seen ten or more times. The CDR3 DNA is TGCAGCGCCCAACAAGAGACCCAGTACTTC. Protein product: CSAQQETQYF. This rearrangement joins TRBV29-1 to TRBJ2-5; no clear D. This CDR3 comprises 10 residues. The germline gives CDR1 SQVTM, CDR2 ANQGSEA. V lost 7 bases and J 2 bases, leaving 5 bases between the germline ends.

The gene calls are TRBV27 and TRBJ1-1; TRBD1 might be the D (6 bases). The CDR3 contains 18 residues. V shed 6 bases and J shed 0 bases, with 23 bases lying between them. Germline V lookup: CDR1 MNHEY, CDR2 SMNVEV (reference sequence). The CDR3 loop is CASSEKGGLGNLNTEAFF. The CDR3 coding sequence is TGTGCCAGCAGCGAAAAGGGGGGTTTAGGGAACTTGAACACTGAAGCTTTCTTT.

A remark on this clonotype: One end of the junction is discordant with germline, which a read error may explain. The rearrangement uses TRBV7-9 and TRBJ1-2; D unresolved. Germline assignment: CDR1 SEHNR and CDR2 FQNEAQ (reference sequence). CDR3 length: 14 amino acids. CDR3 region: CASSLARSGNGDTF. The DNA for the CDR3 is TGTGCCAGCAGCTTAGCACGGTCTGGTAATGGCGACACCTTC. The full variable domain, rest sourced from reference TRBV7-9 and TRBJ1-2, is DTGVSQNPRHKITKRGQNVTFRCDPISEHNRLYWYRQTLGQGPEFLTYFQNEAQLEKSRLLSDRFSAERPKGSFSTLEIQRTEQGDSAMYLCASSLARSGNGDTFGSGTRLTVV.

The V and J genes are TRBV18 and TRBJ1-2; TRBD1 is a possible D gene (5 bases). Per the germline V gene, CDR1 is KGHSH and CDR2 is LQKENI. Deletions cut 6 bases from V and 6 bases from J, with 11 bases between. The CDR3 covers 12 residues. CDR3 protein: CASSQLGDGYTF. CDR3 nucleotides: TGTGCCAGCTCGCAATTAGGGGATGGCTACACCTTC.